A selection of T cell receptor beta chains follows, all from one sample in a study of regulatory T cells in long-lasting Graves disease. TCRdb reprocessed the multiplex PCR reads via MiXCR and lists one record per CDR3 protein. The sample records about 430,000 distinct CDR3 sequences, around a fifth being singletons. Sequencing used peripheral blood mononuclear cells (PBMCs), obtained when the disease was refractory, from a patient treated with antithyroid drugs. Receptors originate from a female donor with Graves disease. CDR3s include the opening cysteine and the closing phenylalanine or tryptophan. The size field is filled for only some rows; it gives once, few, many or a size class.

v_call: TRBV7-9; j_call: TRBJ1-4; clone_size: few; cdr3_aa: CASSRVPSPGEKLFF
v_call: TRBV5-1; j_call: TRBJ2-7; clone_size: NA; cdr3_aa: CASSGDRGLMYEQYF
v_call: TRBV28; j_call: TRBJ2-1; clone_size: few; cdr3_aa: CASSPLGLAETYNEQFF
v_call: TRBV2; j_call: TRBJ2-2; clone_size: NA; cdr3_aa: CASSWTSGRPTRELFF
v_call: TRBV6-1; j_call: TRBJ1-1; clone_size: NA; cdr3_aa: CASGRGNTEAFF
v_call: TRBV18; j_call: TRBJ2-1; clone_size: NA; cdr3_aa: CASSSPLAGGLNEQFF
v_call: TRBV7-3; j_call: TRBJ2-4; clone_size: few; cdr3_aa: CASSLTPTESKNIQYF
v_call: TRBV28; j_call: TRBJ2-7; clone_size: many; cdr3_aa: CASLLTGTGHEQYF
v_call: TRBV29-1; j_call: TRBJ2-5; clone_size: many; cdr3_aa: CSVEWASGEETQYF
v_call: TRBV28; j_call: TRBJ2-2; clone_size: few; cdr3_aa: CASRPRAILVLAQNTGELFF
v_call: TRBV18; j_call: TRBJ1-1; clone_size: NA; cdr3_aa: CASSPIQGDTEAFF
v_call: TRBV25-1; j_call: TRBJ2-2; clone_size: few; cdr3_aa: CASSQQGLGTGELFF
v_call: TRBV5-4; j_call: TRBJ2-2; clone_size: NA; cdr3_aa: CASSPKNRRENTGELFF
v_call: TRBV28; j_call: TRBJ1-3; clone_size: few; cdr3_aa: CASSFGTGGNTIYF
v_call: TRBV2; j_call: TRBJ2-2; clone_size: many; cdr3_aa: CASSDALTSGELFF
v_call: TRBV4-1; j_call: TRBJ1-5; clone_size: few; cdr3_aa: CASSQDWGGNQPQHF